Shown below are 18 T cell receptor beta chains from a single sample sequenced in a study of blood T cell repertoires in COVID-19. The repertoire was sequenced with immunoSEQ multiplex PCR; TCRdb's copy has only in-frame clones and lacks some. The sample has 60,000 to 85,000 clones; just over 85% are singletons. The specimen sequenced was peripheral blood. The receptors come from a woman aged 80 or over with active or convalescent COVID-19.

This clone was counted only a few times. The V gene is TRBV5-1, the J gene TRBJ2-7; TRBD2 agrees at 8 bases. Trimming took 4 bases from V and 0 from J; bases not matched to a gene: 9. CDR1 and CDR2 from the germline V gene are SGHRS and YFSETQ. The CDR3 consists of 16 residues. In DNA, the CDR3 is TGCGCCAGCAGCCCGTCGGGAGGGCCGGGCTCCTACGAGCAGTACTTC. Protein sequence: CASSPSGGPGSYEQYF.

This clone was seen a single time. V usage is TRBV9 and J usage is TRBJ2-2; D is unclear. Trimming took off 2 bases at V and 4 bases at J, with 12 bases between the two ends. This CDR3 is 15 amino acids long. The germline CDR1 and CDR2 sequences are SGDLS and YYNGEE. The CDR3 region has the DNA TGTGCCAGCAGCGTGGGCGCTTCTTCCACCGGGGAGCTGTTTTTT. Protein: CASSVGASSTGELFF. Drawing the rest from reference TRBV9 and TRBJ2-2, the complete variable domain is DSGVTQTPKHLITATGQRVTLRCSPRSGDLSVYWYQQSLDQGLQFLIQYYNGEERAKGNILERFSAQQFPDLHSELNLSSLELGDSALYFCASSVGASSTGELFFGEGSRLTVL.

The J gene is TRBJ1-2, the V gene TRBV29-1; D is unresolved. Germline values: CDR1 SQVTM, CDR2 ANQGSEA. The CDR3 consists of 10 residues. V lost 4 bases to trimming and J lost 9 bases, with 9 bases between them. In nucleotides, the CDR3 is TGCAGCGTTGGGGCGGGGAGCTACACCTTC. It codes for CSVGAGSYTF.

The chain recombines TRBV11-2 with TRBJ2-3, with D perhaps TRBD2 (6 bases). Germline V gene data show CDR1 as SGHAT and CDR2 as FQNNGV. CDR3 length equals 15 residues. The V and J ends lost 1 base and 4 bases respectively, with 12 bases between them. The CDR3 is CASSLVGGIADTQYF. The CDR3 DNA reads as TGTGCCAGCAGCTTAGTGGGGGGAATCGCAGATACGCAGTATTTT.

The genes are TRBV12-3 or TRBV12-4 and TRBJ2-2; perhaps TRBD1 as D (5 bases). V lost 7 bases and J lost 2, with 8 bases in between. The length of the CDR3 is 13 residues. The CDR3 is CASKRGNTGELFF. CDR3 coding DNA: TGTGCCAGCAAAAGGGGCAACACCGGGGAGCTGTTTTTT.

The chain uses TRBV10-1 and TRBJ2-5; 8 nucleotides match TRBD2. The CDR3 covers 16 residues. V lost 0 bases to trimming and J lost 4 bases; unmatched junction nucleotides: 7. Looked up from germline, CDR1 is WNHNN and CDR2 is SYGVQD (reference sequence). The CDR3 DNA reads as TGCGCCAGCAGTGAGTCTCGAGCGGGGGCATCAGAGACCCAGTACTTC. Translation: CASSESRAGASETQYF.

The rearrangement uses TRBV7-9 and TRBJ1-1, with D unclear. The CDR3 contains 14 residues. Germline V CDR1 and CDR2: SEHNR, FQNEAQ (reference sequence). With 5 bases removed from V and 0 bases from J, the gap between germline ends came to 10 bases. DNA for the CDR3: TGTGCCAGCAGCCCCTACGCCGTGAACACTGAAGCTTTCTTT. Protein: CASSPYAVNTEAFF.

CDR3 DNA: TGTGCCGTCCAGACAGCCCCCTACGAGCAGTACTTC. Translating it yields CAVQTAPYEQYF. V usage is TRBV6-5 and J usage is TRBJ2-7, with D perhaps matching TRBD1 (5 bases). The CDR3 length is 12 residues. Germline CDR1 and CDR2: MNHEY and SVGAGI. Trimming took 11 bases from V and 2 from J, leaving 13 bases between them.

The V and J genes are TRBV19 and TRBJ1-5; possible D gene TRBD1, 6 bases. Deletions cut 8 bases from V and 4 bases from J, with 18 bases between. The germline V gene has CDR1 LNHDA and CDR2 SQIVND (reference sequence). The CDR3 runs 15 residues. This chain's CDR3 is CASAPGGRANQPQHF. The CDR3 DNA is TGTGCCAGTGCCCCGGGGGGCAGGGCGAATCAGCCCCAGCATTTT.

The chain uses TRBV19 and TRBJ2-3; D is unresolved. Germline lookup yields CDR1 LNHDA and CDR2 SQIVND (reference sequence). V lost 6 bases, J lost 0 bases, and 13 bases lay in between. CDR3 length: 15 amino acids. The CDR3 DNA follows: TGTGCCAGTAGCCAGACACGTTCTAGCACAGATACGCAGTATTTT. This codes for CASSQTRSSTDTQYF.

The rearrangement links TRBV19 to TRBJ1-6, with D perhaps matching TRBD1 (6 bases). The CDR3 is made up of 16 amino acids. V lost 0 bases and J 10 bases, leaving 16 bases between the germline ends. CDR1 and CDR2 (germline): LNHDA, SQIVND (reference sequence). The chain's CDR3 is CASSIDLWGGRSPLHF. DNA for the CDR3: TGTGCCAGTAGTATAGATCTATGGGGGGGCAGATCACCCCTCCACTTT.

This chain connects TRBV4-3 to TRBJ1-6; no clear D gene. Trimming took off 0 bases at V and 2 bases at J, with 11 bases between the two ends. Germline V gives CDR1 LGHNA, CDR2 YSLEER. The CDR3 totals 17 residues. This CDR3 reads CASSQEAQLTYNSPLHF. Here the CDR3 DNA reads TGCGCCAGCAGCCAAGAAGCACAGTTGACCTATAATTCACCCCTCCACTTT.

This clone was counted once. This chain joins TRBV5-1 and TRBJ2-5; the D gene is possibly TRBD1 (6 bases). CDR3 length: 15 amino acids. CDR1 and CDR2 (germline): SGHRS, YFSETQ. V was clipped by 4 bases and J by 3 bases, with 16 bases between them. In DNA form, the CDR3 reads TGCGCCAGCAGCGTTCCAGGGGCGAGCGAAGAGACCCAGTACTTC. Amino acid sequence: CASSVPGASEETQYF.

The chain recombines TRBV7-9 with TRBJ2-7; 8 bases are shared with TRBD1. Germline V gives CDR1 SEHNR, CDR2 FQNEAQ (reference sequence). CDR3 length equals 14 residues. Trimming at V came to 4 bases and at J to 0 bases, leaving 2 bases not matched to a gene. The CDR3 here is CASSSGGASYEQYF. CDR3 in DNA: TGTGCCAGCAGCTCAGGGGGCGCCTCCTACGAGCAGTACTTC. The entire variable domain, with the rest obtained from reference TRBV7-9 and TRBJ2-7, is as follows: DTGVSQNPRHKITKRGQNVTFRCDPISEHNRLYWYRQTLGQGPEFLTYFQNEAQLEKSRLLSDRFSAERPKGSFSTLEIQRTEQGDSAMYLCASSSGGASYEQYFGPGTRLTVT.

The chain joins TRBV4-1 to TRBJ1-5; D is ambiguous. V was trimmed by 5 bases and J by 5 bases, leaving 16 bases between them. CDR3 length: 15 residues. From germline, CDR1 is MGHRA and CDR2 YSYEKL. For the CDR3, the DNA is TGCGCCAGCAGCTTCGGACGGGGTTCAGATCAGCCCCAGCATTTT. Protein product: CASSFGRGSDQPQHF.

This clone was counted only a few times. The chain joins TRBV11-3 to TRBJ1-4; weak D call: TRBD1 (6 bases). The CDR3 sequence is 15 residues long. Germline loops: CDR1 SGHNT, CDR2 YENEEA. Trimming removed 6 bases at V and 4 bases at J, with 15 bases between. The CDR3 DNA follows: TGTGCCAGCAGGGGAACAGGGAGGGATAATGAAAAACTGTTTTTT. Its translation is CASRGTGRDNEKLFF.

The chain has TRBV30 and TRBJ1-4, with D maybe TRBD1 (5 bases). The ends were cut back, 1 base at V and 0 bases at J, with 9 bases in the middle. The CDR3 is 15 amino acids. CDR1 GTSNPN and CDR2 SVGIG come from the germline V gene (reference sequence). CDR3 in amino acids: CAWSGGGATNEKLFF. The CDR3 region has the DNA TGTGCCTGGAGTGGCGGGGGGGCAACTAATGAAAAACTGTTTTTT.

This rearrangement joins TRBV24-1 to TRBJ1-2; no firm D call. The CDR3 contains 13 residues. Germline CDR1 is KGHDR and CDR2 is SFDVKD. V dropped 3 bases and J dropped 2 bases, with 6 bases sitting between them. The CDR3 DNA sequence: TGTGCCACCAGTGATGGCCAGAACTATGGCTACACCTTC. This gives the protein CATSDGQNYGYTF.